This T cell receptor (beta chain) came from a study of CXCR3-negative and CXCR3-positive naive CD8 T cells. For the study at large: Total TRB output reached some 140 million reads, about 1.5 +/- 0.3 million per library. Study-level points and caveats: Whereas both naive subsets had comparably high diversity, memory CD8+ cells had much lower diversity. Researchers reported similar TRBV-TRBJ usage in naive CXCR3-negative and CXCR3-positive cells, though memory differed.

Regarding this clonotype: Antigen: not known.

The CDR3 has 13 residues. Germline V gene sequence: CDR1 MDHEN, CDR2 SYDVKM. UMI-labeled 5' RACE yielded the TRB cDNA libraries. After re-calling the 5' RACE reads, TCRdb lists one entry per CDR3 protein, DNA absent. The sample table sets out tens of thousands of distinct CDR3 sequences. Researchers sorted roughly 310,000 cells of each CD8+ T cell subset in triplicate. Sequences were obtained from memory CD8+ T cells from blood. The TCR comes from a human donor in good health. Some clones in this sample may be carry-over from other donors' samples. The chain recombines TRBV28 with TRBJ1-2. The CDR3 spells CASSLGQRLGYTF.